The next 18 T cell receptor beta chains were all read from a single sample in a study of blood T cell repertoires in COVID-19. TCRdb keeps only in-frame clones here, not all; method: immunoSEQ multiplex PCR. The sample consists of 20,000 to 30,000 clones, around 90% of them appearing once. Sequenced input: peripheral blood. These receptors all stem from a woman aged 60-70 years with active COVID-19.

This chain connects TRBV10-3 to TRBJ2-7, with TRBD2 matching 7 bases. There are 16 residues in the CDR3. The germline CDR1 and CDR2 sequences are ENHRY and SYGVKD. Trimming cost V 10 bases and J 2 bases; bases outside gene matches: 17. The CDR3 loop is CATIMDPGLPAYEQYF. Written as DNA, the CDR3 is TGTGCCACAATAATGGATCCGGGACTACCAGCCTACGAGCAGTACTTC.

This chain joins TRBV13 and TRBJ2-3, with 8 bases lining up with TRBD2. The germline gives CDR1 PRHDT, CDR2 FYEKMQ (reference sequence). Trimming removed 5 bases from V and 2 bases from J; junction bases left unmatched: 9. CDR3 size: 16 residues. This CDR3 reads CASSHTLAGLTDTQYF. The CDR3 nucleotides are TGTGCCAGCAGCCATACCCTAGCGGGTCTCACAGATACGCAGTATTTT.

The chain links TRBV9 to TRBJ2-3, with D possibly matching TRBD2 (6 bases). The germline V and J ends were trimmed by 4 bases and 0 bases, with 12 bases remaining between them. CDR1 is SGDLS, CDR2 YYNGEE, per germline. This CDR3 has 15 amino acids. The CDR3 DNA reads TGTGCCAGCAGCCGCAAAAGCGGGAGCACAGATACGCAGTATTTT. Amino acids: CASSRKSGSTDTQYF.

CDR3 DNA: TGTGCCAGCAGCCAAGGAGGCTCCGCCAACCTGGGCTACACCTTC. Amino acid sequence: CASSQGGSANLGYTF. The genes are TRBV3-1 (or the pseudogene TRBV3-2) and TRBJ1-2, with D unresolved. The V end was cut by 1 base, the J end by 8 bases, with 17 bases between. This CDR3 has 15 residues. From germline, CDR1 is LGHDT and CDR2 YNNKEL (reference sequence).

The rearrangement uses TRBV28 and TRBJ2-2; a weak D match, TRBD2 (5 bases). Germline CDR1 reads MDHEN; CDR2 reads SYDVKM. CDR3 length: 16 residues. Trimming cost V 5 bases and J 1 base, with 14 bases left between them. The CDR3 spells CASSRGPGLNTGELFF. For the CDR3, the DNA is TGTGCCAGCAGTAGAGGGCCGGGATTGAACACCGGGGAGCTGTTTTTT.

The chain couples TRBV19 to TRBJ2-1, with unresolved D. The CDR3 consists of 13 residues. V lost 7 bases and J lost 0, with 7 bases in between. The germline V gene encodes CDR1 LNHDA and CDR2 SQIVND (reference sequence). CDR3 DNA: TGTGCCAGTACAGCGCGCTCCTACAATGAGCAGTTCTTC. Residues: CASTARSYNEQFF.

CDR3 DNA sequence: TGTGCCGGACCAGGACAGGGAGAAGATGATGAAAAACTGTTTTTT. Its protein is CAGPGQGEDDEKLFF. The V and J genes are TRBV30 and TRBJ1-4; 8 nucleotides line up with TRBD1. Germline CDR1 reads GTSNPN; CDR2 reads SVGIG (reference sequence). V lost 8 bases, J lost 6 bases, and 14 bases stayed unmatched. The CDR3 runs 15 residues.

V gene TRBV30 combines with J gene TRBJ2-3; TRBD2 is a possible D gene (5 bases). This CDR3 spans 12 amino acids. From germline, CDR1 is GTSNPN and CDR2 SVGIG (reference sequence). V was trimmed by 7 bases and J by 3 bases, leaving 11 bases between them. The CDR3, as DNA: TGTGCCTTCTTCGGACTGACAGATACGCAGTATTTT. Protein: CAFFGLTDTQYF.

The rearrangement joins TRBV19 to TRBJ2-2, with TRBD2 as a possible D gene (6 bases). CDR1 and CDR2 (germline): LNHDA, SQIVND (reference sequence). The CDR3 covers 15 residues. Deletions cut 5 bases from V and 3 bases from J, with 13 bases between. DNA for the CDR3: TGTGCCAGTAGTCCGTTGGGAGGAGACACCGGGGAGCTGTTTTTT. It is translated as CASSPLGGDTGELFF.

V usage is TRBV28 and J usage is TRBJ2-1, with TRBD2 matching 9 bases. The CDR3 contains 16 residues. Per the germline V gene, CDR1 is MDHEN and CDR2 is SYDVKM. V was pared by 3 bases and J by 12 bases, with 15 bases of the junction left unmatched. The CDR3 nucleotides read TGTGCCAGCAGTTTCTCGTTTGCGGGAGGGCTTTTGGGGCAGTTCTTC. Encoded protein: CASSFSFAGGLLGQFF.

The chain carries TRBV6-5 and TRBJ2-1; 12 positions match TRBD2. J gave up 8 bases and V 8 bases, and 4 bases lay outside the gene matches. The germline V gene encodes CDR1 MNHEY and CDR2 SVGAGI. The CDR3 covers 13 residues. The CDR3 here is CASLTSGRHEQFF. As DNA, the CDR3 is TGTGCCAGCCTGACTAGCGGGAGACATGAGCAGTTCTTC.

The CDR3 is CASSMGQETSPLHF. The CDR3 DNA follows: TGTGCCAGCAGCATGGGACAGGAAACTTCACCCCTCCACTTT. The V gene is TRBV27, the J gene TRBJ1-6; 8 nucleotides agree with TRBD1. V shed 6 bases, J shed 9 bases, and the junction held 7 bases outside the gene matches. The germline V gene encodes CDR1 MNHEY and CDR2 SMNVEV (reference sequence). This CDR3 has 14 residues.

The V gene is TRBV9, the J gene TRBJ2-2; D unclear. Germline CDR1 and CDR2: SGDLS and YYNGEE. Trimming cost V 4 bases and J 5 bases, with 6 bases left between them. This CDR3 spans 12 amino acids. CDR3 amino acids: CASSFLTGELFF. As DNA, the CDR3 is TGTGCCAGCAGCTTCCTTACCGGGGAGCTGTTTTTT.

The CDR3 bases are TGTGCCAGCAGTGGTTCACAGACCTACACCTACGAGCAGTACTTC. Its protein product is CASSGSQTYTYEQYF. This chain uses TRBV2 with TRBJ2-7, with D unclear. This CDR3 is built from 15 residues. Deletions cut 4 bases from V and 2 bases from J, with 15 bases between. From germline, CDR1 is SNHLY and CDR2 FYNNEI.

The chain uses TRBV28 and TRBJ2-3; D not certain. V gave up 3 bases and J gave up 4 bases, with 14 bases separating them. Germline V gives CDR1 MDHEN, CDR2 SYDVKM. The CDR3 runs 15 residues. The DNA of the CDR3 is TGTGCCAGCAGTTTTTCTAAACTGAGCCCAGATACGCAGTATTTT. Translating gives CASSFSKLSPDTQYF.

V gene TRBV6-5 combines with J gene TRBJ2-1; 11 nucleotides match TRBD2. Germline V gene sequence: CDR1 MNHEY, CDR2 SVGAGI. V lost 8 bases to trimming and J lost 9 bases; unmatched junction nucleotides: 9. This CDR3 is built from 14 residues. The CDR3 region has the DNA TGTGCCAGCCGAAGGGGGGGACTAGCGGTTGAGCAGTTCTTC. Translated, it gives CASRRGGLAVEQFF.

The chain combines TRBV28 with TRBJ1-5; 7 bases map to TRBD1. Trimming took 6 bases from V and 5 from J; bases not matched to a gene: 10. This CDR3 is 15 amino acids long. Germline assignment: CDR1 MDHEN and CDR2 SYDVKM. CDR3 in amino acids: CASSLRGLDDQPQHF. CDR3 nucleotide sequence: TGTGCCAGCAGCCTGAGGGGGCTGGATGATCAGCCCCAGCATTTT.

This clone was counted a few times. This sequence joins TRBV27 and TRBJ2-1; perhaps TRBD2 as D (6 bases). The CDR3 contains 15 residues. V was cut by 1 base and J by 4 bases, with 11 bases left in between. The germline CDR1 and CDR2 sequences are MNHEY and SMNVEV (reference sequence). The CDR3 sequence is CASSLWGERYNEQFF. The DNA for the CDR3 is TGTGCCAGCAGTTTATGGGGGGAACGGTACAATGAGCAGTTCTTC.